The rows below give T cell receptor beta chains drawn from one sample of a study of T-cell reconstitution after alpha-beta-depleted transplantation in children. TCRdb reprocessed the PCR reads with MiXCR, giving one entry per CDR3 protein. This table has around 500,000 distinct CDR3 sequences, under 15% appearing once. The specimen was PBMCs from the stem cell graft donor, collected from the stem cell graft. These receptors were collected from a human donor who donated a stem cell graft to a child with combined immunodeficiency. CDR3s include the opening cysteine and the closing phenylalanine or tryptophan. The order of the fields is V gene, D gene, J gene, clone size, CDR3 protein, CDR3 DNA. The D gene is left open where the match is weak. Only part of the rows carry a size: once, few, many, or a class if the clone is expanded.

>TRBV19|.|TRBJ2-7|.
CASSPREKSYEQYF
TGTGCCAGTAGCCCCCGGGAGAAATCCTACGAGCAGTACTTC
>TRBV12-3/TRBV12-4|TRBD1|TRBJ1-2|few
CASSLHSTGVVGYTF
TGTGCCAGCAGTCTCCACTCGACAGGGGTAGTTGGCTACACCTTC
>TRBV29-1|.|TRBJ2-4|many
CSVASGVPNIQYF
TGCAGCGTGGCCTCAGGGGTCCCAAACATTCAGTACTTC
>TRBV29-1|.|TRBJ1-1|many
CSVGGGGNTEAFF
TGCAGCGTTGGAGGGGGGGGGAACACTGAAGCTTTCTTT
>TRBV11-3|.|TRBJ2-7|.
CASSLHRQPYEQYF
TGTGCCAGCAGCTTGCACCGCCAGCCCTACGAGCAGTACTTC
>TRBV15|.|TRBJ2-7|many
CATSRDRGRGSYYEQYF
TGTGCCACCAGCAGAGATCGAGGGCGGGGTTCTTACTACGAGCAGTACTTC
>TRBV5-5|TRBD1|TRBJ1-5|.
CASSVGQASNQPQHF
TGTGCCAGCAGCGTGGGACAGGCGAGTAATCAGCCCCAGCATTTT
>TRBV7-8|.|TRBJ1-1|.
CASSSRVSNTEAFF
TGTGCCAGCAGCTCCCGGGTCTCAAACACTGAAGCTTTCTTT
>TRBV4-3|.|TRBJ2-4|.
CASSQSFFKIAKNIQYF
TGCGCCAGCAGCCAATCATTTTTTAAAATAGCCAAAAACATTCAGTACTTC
>TRBV9|.|TRBJ2-3|.
CASSPPPSRAANRADTQYF
TGTGCCAGCAGCCCCCCCCCGTCGCGGGCAGCCAACCGGGCAGATACGCAGTATTTT
>TRBV11-2|.|TRBJ2-1|many
CASSLAGKYNEQFF
TGTGCCAGCAGCTTAGCGGGGAAATACAATGAGCAGTTCTTC
>TRBV7-9|TRBD2|TRBJ2-5|few
CASAGTSGLQETQYF
TGTGCCAGCGCCGGGACTAGCGGGCTCCAAGAGACCCAGTACTTC
>TRBV10-3|.|TRBJ2-3|.
CAISGGKTLSTDTQYF
TGTGCCATCAGTGGCGGTAAGACTTTGAGCACAGATACGCAGTATTTT
>TRBV10-3|.|TRBJ1-3|many
CAAIDSGNTIYF
TGTGCCGCCATTGACTCTGGAAACACCATATATTTT
>TRBV20-1|TRBD2|TRBJ2-1|many
CSASLAGGHNEQFF
TGCAGTGCTAGTCTGGCGGGAGGTCACAATGAGCAGTTCTTC
>TRBV7-3|.|TRBJ2-7|.
CASSSWVKGRYEQYF
TGTGCCAGCAGCTCCTGGGTGAAGGGGCGGTACGAGCAGTACTTC
>TRBV4-2|.|TRBJ2-2|.
CASSPGLLAGGGTGELFF
TGTGCCAGCAGCCCCGGGCTCCTAGCCGGAGGAGGCACCGGGGAGCTGTTTTTT
>TRBV20-1|.|TRBJ2-5|.
CSARSRTVGTQYF
TGCAGTGCTAGATCCCGGACCGTGGGGACCCAGTACTTC
>TRBV20-1|.|TRBJ1-5|few
CSARRTGLNQPQHF
TGCAGTGCTAGACGAACAGGGCTCAATCAGCCCCAGCATTTT
>TRBV9|TRBD2|TRBJ2-1|few
CASSSGTTNYNEQFF
TGTGCCAGCAGCTCCGGGACTACGAACTACAATGAGCAGTTCTTC
>TRBV18|.|TRBJ2-1|.
CASSALTRSRHNEQFF
TGTGCCAGCTCAGCGTTGACTAGGAGTAGACACAATGAGCAGTTCTTC
>TRBV6-5|TRBD2|TRBJ2-5|many
CASSYSVAGGLETQYF
TGTGCCAGCAGTTACTCGGTGGCGGGAGGGCTGGAGACCCAGTACTTC
>TRBV3-1|TRBD1|TRBJ1-2|few
CASSQLTRQGAKDYGYTF
TGTGCCAGCAGCCAACTAACCCGACAGGGGGCTAAGGACTATGGCTACACCTTC
>TRBV12-5|.|TRBJ1-1|many
CASGLSGNTEAFF
TGTGCTAGTGGTTTGAGTGGGAACACTGAAGCTTTCTTT
>TRBV5-1|.|TRBJ1-2|.
CASSPEGGGGGYTF
TGCGCCAGCAGCCCTGAGGGTGGAGGTGGCGGCTACACCTTC
>TRBV4-3|.|TRBJ2-2|.
CASSQGAIAGELFF
TGCGCCAGCAGCCAGGGGGCAATCGCCGGGGAGCTGTTTTTT
>TRBV29-1|TRBD2|TRBJ2-1|many
CSVEGLGGVSYNEQFF
TGCAGCGTTGAAGGTCTCGGGGGGGTTTCCTACAATGAGCAGTTCTTC
>TRBV20-1|.|TRBJ2-5|.
CSARGGSETQYF
TGCAGTGCTAGAGGTGGCTCAGAGACCCAGTACTTC
>TRBV15|TRBD1|TRBJ2-3|many
CATSKGQGYTDTQYF
TGTGCCACCAGCAAAGGACAGGGATATACAGATACGCAGTATTTT
>TRBV12-3/TRBV12-4|TRBD2|TRBJ2-5|few
CASTGTSGGETQYF
TGTGCCAGCACCGGGACTAGCGGCGGAGAGACCCAGTACTTC
>TRBV4-3|TRBD2|TRBJ2-7|.
CASSRDQTSGLYEQYF
TGCGCCAGCAGCCGGGACCAGACTAGCGGCCTATACGAGCAGTACTTC
>TRBV7-9|.|TRBJ2-7|.
CASSLQGSLYEQYF
TGTGCCAGCAGCTTGCAGGGAAGCCTCTACGAGCAGTACTTC
>TRBV4-1|.|TRBJ2-7|many
CASSQSEGLLHEQYF
TGCGCCAGCAGCCAATCGGAAGGGCTCCTCCACGAGCAGTACTTC
>TRBV29-1|.|TRBJ2-7|.
CSVEMVDRCSYEQYF
TGCAGCGTTGAAATGGTTGACAGATGCTCCTACGAGCAGTACTTC
>TRBV3-1|.|TRBJ2-6|.
CASSRVSGANVLTF
TGTGCCAGCAGCCGAGTCTCTGGGGCCAACGTCCTGACTTTC
>TRBV3-1|.|TRBJ2-1|few
CASSQRGAGDEQFF
TGTGCCAGCAGCCAACGGGGGGCCGGGGATGAGCAGTTCTTC
>TRBV7-2|TRBD2|TRBJ2-1|.
CASSSSSGRNNEQFF
TGTGCCAGCAGCTCCTCTAGCGGTAGGAACAATGAGCAGTTCTTC
>TRBV7-2|.|TRBJ1-2|.
CASSPVPNYGYTF
TGTGCCAGCAGCCCCGTTCCTAACTATGGCTACACCTTC